This T cell receptor beta chain emerged from a study of regulatory T cells in long-lasting Graves disease. Study-wide findings and caveats: Results may be inaccurate due to the small sample size. Favored usage of TRBV28, TRBJ1-2 and TRBJ2-5 was recorded in persistent disease.

Relying on iRepertoire HTBI primers and Arm-PCR of CDR3 regions, the team built TCR beta libraries. TCRdb fed the multiplex PCR reads into MiXCR, producing one record per CDR3 protein. The data contain about 430,000 distinct CDR3 sequences, over 12% of them seen just once; the ten biggest clones take up about 7.6%. The time point here: newly diagnosed GD, antithyroid drugs for less than 3 months. The TCR library was made from RNA extracted from PBMCs. This clonotype has at least ten counts. No antigen is known for it. The germline CDR1 and CDR2 sequences are SGDLS and YYNGEE. V was trimmed by 0 bases and J by 6 bases, leaving 10 bases between them. The CDR3 spans 13 residues. This sample was also put to use in a study of T cells in Graves' hyperthyroidism and ophthalmopathy. That work adds: Disease duration under 2 months; hyperthyroidism patients were aged 18 to 65. First-round RT-PCR targeting the TCR CDR3 was performed with the HTBI primer set.

This receptor was taken from a woman between 35 and 50 years old with Graves disease. This material consisted of peripheral blood mononuclear cells (PBMCs), taken at new diagnosis, from a patient treated with antithyroid drugs. The genes are TRBV9 and TRBJ2-7; D is unclear. This chain's CDR3 is CASSVDSGGEQYF. In DNA form, the CDR3 reads TGTGCCAGCAGCGTAGACTCGGGTGGCGAGCAGTACTTC.